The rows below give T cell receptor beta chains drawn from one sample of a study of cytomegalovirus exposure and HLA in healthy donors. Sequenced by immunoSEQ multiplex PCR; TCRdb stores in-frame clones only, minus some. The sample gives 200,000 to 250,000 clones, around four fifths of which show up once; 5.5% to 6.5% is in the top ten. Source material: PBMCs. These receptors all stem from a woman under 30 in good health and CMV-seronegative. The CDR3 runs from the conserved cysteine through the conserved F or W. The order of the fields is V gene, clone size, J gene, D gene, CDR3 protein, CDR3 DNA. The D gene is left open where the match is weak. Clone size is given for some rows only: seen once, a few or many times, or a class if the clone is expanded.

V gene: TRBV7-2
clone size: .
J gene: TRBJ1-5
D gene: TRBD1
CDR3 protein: CASSPGTGRPQHF
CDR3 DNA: TGTGCCAGCAGCCCAGGGACAGGGCGACCCCAGCATTTT

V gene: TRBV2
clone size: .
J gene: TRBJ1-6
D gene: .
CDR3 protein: CASSESGVQAYNSPLHF
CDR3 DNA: TGTGCCAGCAGTGAAAGCGGGGTGCAGGCGTATAATTCACCCCTCCACTTT

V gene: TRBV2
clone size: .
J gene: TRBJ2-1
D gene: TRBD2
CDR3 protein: CASSVGSSGLYNEQFF
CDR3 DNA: TGTGCCAGCAGTGTAGGGAGTAGCGGGCTATACAATGAGCAGTTCTTC

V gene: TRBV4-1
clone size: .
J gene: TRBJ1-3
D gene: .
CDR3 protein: CASSQDLSAPRGNGIYF
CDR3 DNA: TGCGCCAGCAGCCAAGATCTGTCCGCCCCTCGAGGAAACGGCATATATTTT

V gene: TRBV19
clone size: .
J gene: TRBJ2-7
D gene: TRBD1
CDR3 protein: CASHDRGYEQYF
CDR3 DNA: TGTGCCAGTCACGACAGGGGCTACGAGCAGTACTTC

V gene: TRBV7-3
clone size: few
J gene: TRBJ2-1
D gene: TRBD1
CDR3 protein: CASSPKGQGGNEQFF
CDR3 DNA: TGTGCCAGCAGCCCGAAGGGACAGGGGGGTAATGAGCAGTTCTTC

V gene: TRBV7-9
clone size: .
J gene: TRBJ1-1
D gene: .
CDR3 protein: CASSLARGALNTEAFF
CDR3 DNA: TGTGCCAGCAGCTTAGCGAGGGGAGCCTTAAACACTGAAGCTTTCTTT

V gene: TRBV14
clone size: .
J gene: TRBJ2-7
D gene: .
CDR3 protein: CASSQDWTGEQYF
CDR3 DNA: TGTGCCAGCAGCCAAGATTGGACGGGAGAGCAGTACTTC

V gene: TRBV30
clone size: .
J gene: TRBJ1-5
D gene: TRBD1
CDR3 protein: CAWSMTGSQPQHF
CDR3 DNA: TGTGCCTGGAGTATGACAGGGAGCCAGCCCCAGCATTTT

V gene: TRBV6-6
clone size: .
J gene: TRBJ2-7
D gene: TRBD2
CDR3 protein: CASRVTSGSGEQYF
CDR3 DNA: TGTGCCAGCAGGGTGACTAGCGGGAGTGGAGAGCAGTACTTC

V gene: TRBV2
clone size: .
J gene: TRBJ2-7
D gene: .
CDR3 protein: CASSDGPYEQYF
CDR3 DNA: TGTGCCAGCAGTGACGGACCCTACGAGCAGTACTTC

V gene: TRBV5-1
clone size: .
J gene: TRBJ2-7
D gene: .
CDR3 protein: CASSFGRGQSYEQYF
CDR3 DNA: TGCGCCAGCAGCTTTGGCAGGGGCCAGTCCTACGAGCAGTACTTC

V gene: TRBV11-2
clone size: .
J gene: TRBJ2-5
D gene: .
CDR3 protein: CASSPKAEETQYF
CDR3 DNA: TGTGCCAGCAGCCCCAAGGCAGAAGAGACCCAGTACTTC

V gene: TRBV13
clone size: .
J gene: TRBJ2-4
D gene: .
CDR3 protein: CASSLGAVNIQYF
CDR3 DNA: TGTGCCAGCAGCCTTGGGGCAGTAAACATTCAGTACTTC

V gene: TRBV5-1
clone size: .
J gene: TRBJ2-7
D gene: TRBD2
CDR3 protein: CASSPGGLAGYEQYF
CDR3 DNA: TGCGCCAGCAGCCCAGGTGGACTAGCGGGATACGAGCAGTACTTC

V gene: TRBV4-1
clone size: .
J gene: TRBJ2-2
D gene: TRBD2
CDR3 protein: CASSQDWGGSAGELFF
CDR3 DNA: TGCGCCAGCAGCCAAGATTGGGGAGGGTCCGCCGGGGAGCTGTTTTTT

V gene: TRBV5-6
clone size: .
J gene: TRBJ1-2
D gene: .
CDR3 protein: CASSLRHGYTF
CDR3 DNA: TGTGCCAGCAGCTTACGTCATGGCTACACCTTC

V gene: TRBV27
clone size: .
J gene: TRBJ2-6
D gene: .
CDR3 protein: CASRGWGALSSGANVLTF
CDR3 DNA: TGTGCCAGCAGAGGGTGGGGGGCCCTAAGCTCTGGGGCCAACGTCCTGACTTTC

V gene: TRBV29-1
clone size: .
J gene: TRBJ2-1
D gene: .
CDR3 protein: CSAREFGIYNEQFF
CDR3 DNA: TGCAGCGCACGAGAATTCGGGATCTACAATGAGCAGTTCTTC

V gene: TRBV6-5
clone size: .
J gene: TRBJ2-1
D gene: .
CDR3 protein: CASSYLGGGTYNEQFF
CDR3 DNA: TGTGCCAGCAGTTACTTGGGGGGGGGCACCTACAATGAGCAGTTCTTC

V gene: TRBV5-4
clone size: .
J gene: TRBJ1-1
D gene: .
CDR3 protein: CASSYNPTEAFF
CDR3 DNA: TGTGCCAGCAGCTACAACCCCACTGAAGCTTTCTTT

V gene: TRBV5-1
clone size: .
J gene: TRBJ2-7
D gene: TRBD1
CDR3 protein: CASSFGTGGDEQYF
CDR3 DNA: TGCGCCAGCAGCTTTGGGACAGGGGGTGACGAGCAGTACTTC

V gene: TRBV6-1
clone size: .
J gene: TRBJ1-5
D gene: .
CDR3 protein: CASSERRDGQPQHF
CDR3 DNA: TGTGCCAGCAGTGAACGGAGGGACGGGCAGCCCCAGCATTTT

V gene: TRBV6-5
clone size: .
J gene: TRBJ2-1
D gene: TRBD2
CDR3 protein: CASSSASGRGNEQFF
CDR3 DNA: TGTGCCAGCAGTTCCGCTAGCGGGAGGGGGAATGAGCAGTTCTTC

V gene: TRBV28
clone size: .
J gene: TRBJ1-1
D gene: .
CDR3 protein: CASSPSRPWKAFF
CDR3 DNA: TGTGCCAGCAGTCCCTCCCGTCCGTGGAAGGCTTTCTTT

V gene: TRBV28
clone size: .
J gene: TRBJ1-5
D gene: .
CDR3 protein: CASSPALGNQPQHF
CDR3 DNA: TGTGCCAGCAGCCCCGCCTTGGGCAATCAGCCCCAGCATTTT

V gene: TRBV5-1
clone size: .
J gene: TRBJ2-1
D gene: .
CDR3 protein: CASSFTDNSYNEQFF
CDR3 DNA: TGCGCCAGCAGCTTTACAGACAATTCCTACAATGAGCAGTTCTTC

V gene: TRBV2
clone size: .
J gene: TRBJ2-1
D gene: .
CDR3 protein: CASSSYNEQFF
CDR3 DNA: TGTGCCAGCAGTTCCTACAATGAGCAGTTCTTC

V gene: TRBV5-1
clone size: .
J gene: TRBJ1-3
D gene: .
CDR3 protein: CASRVGDTHFSGNTIYF
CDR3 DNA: TGCGCCAGCAGAGTGGGGGACACCCACTTCTCTGGAAACACCATATATTTT

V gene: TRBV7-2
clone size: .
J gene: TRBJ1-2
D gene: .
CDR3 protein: CASSRLYGYTF
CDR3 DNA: TGTGCCAGCAGCCGCCTCTATGGCTACACCTTC

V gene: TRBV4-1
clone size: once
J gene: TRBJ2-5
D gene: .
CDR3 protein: CASSPRRGWDAQETQYF
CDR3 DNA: TGCGCCAGCAGCCCCCGCCGGGGGTGGGACGCCCAAGAGACCCAGTACTTC

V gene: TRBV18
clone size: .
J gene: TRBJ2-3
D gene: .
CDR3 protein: CASTPRRDTDTQYF
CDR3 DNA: TGTGCCAGCACCCCTCGGAGGGACACAGATACGCAGTATTTT

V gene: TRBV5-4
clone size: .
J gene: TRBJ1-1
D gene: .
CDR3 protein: CASSPQGYEAFF
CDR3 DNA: TGTGCCAGCAGCCCTCAGGGGTATGAAGCTTTCTTT

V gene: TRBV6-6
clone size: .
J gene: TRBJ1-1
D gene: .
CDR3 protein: CASSYEGANTEAFF
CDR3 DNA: TGTGCCAGCAGTTACGAAGGGGCGAACACTGAAGCTTTCTTT

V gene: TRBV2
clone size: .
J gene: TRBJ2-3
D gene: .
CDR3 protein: CASQEPGPNWDTQYF
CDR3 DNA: TGTGCCAGCCAGGAGCCGGGACCCAATTGGGATACGCAGTATTTT

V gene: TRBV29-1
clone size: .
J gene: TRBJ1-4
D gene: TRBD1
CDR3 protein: CSAGQVPNEKLFF
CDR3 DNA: TGCAGCGCTGGACAGGTGCCTAATGAAAAACTGTTTTTT

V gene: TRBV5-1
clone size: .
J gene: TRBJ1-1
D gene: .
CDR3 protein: CASSLDNVYNTEAFF
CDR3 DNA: TGCGCCAGCAGCTTGGACAACGTCTATAACACTGAAGCTTTCTTT

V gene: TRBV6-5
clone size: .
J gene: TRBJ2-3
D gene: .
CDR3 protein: CASSRSDTQYF
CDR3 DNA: TGTGCCAGCAGCCGGTCAGATACGCAGTATTTT

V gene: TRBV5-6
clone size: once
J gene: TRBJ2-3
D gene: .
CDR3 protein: CASSLGRARADTQYF
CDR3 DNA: TGTGCCAGCAGCTTGGGGAGGGCCCGCGCAGATACGCAGTATTTT

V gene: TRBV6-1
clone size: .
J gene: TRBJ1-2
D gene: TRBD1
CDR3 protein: CASSGRQGAGNYGYTF
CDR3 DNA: TGTGCCAGCAGTGGGAGACAGGGGGCGGGAAACTATGGCTACACCTTC